This TCR beta chain originates from a study of blood T cell repertoires in COVID-19. Study-wide context: Nucleic acid was either cDNA or gDNA, and it came from T cells, B-cell-depleted T cells, or PBMCs.

The germline gives CDR1 SEHNR, CDR2 FQNEAQ (reference sequence). The J segment lost 2 bases and the V segment lost 5 bases, leaving 4 bases of the junction unmatched. This CDR3 has 15 amino acids. Clones were sequenced by immunoSEQ multiplex PCR, and TCRdb holds only the in-frame ones, with some missing. The repertoire holds 150,000 to 190,000 clones, roughly 85% seen once, with roughly 8.3% in the top ten. The chain has TRBV7-9 and TRBJ2-3, with TRBD2 matching over 10 bases. The sequence was obtained from a woman aged 55-75 years with COVID-19, enrolled during active disease. The sequencing sample was made of peripheral blood. CDR3 region: CASSRTSGNTDTQYF. DNA of the CDR3: TGTGCCAGCAGCCGGACTAGCGGAAACACAGATACGCAGTATTTT.